The clone carrying this TCR beta chain was detected a few times. What it binds is unknown. Clones were sequenced by immunoSEQ multiplex PCR, and TCRdb holds only the in-frame ones, with some missing. The repertoire holds 20,000 or so clones, with about three quarters as singletons. The source of the sample is a study of vaccination effects on CD4 cells after COVID-19. Viral peptide pool expansion of antigen-specific CD4+ T cells preceded sequencing in the ViraFEST assay. Following 10 days of culture, CD4+ T cells were isolated. Approximately 1.9 million PBMC per well were cultured with around 9.6 IU/ml IL-2 and 7.5 to 10 ug/ml peptides. The sequences come from CD4+ T cells from PBMCs cultured with HCoV-229E spike peptides, collected before COVID-19 vaccination. This sequence was found in a human donor who received a COVID-19 vaccine.

The CDR3 sequence: CASSIEVGLINQPQHF. CDR3 in DNA: TGTGCCAGTAGTATAGAGGTGGGGCTCATCAATCAGCCCCAGCATTTT. V and J are TRBV19 and TRBJ1-5, with D possibly matching TRBD1 (5 bases). In germline, CDR1 is LNHDA, CDR2 SQIVND (reference sequence). V lost 0 bases and J 3 bases, leaving 12 bases between the germline ends. This CDR3 region has 16 residues.